This T cell receptor (beta chain) was observed in a study of OX40 agonist ivuxolimab in advanced cancers. Study in general: It was ivuxolimab, an agonistic anti-OX40 (CD134) antibody, that patients were treated with. From roughly 20 to 85 years was the age range, with a mean of approximately 63 years, and around 84% were male. General study points: Low normalized clonal expansion also occurred in some nonresponding patients. Clonal expansion from baseline to week 6 occurred in both CD4+ and CD8+ T cells.

As to this clone: Its antigen is as yet unknown.

Sequencing used immunoSEQ multiplex PCR; TCRdb keeps in-frame clones, though not all of them. The sample consists of approximately 70,000 clones, about 85% of them appearing once. The ends lost 1 base at V and 2 bases at J; junction bases unmatched: 4. Looked up from germline, CDR1 is KGHSH and CDR2 is LQKENI. This CDR3 contains 16 residues. This TCR came from an adult with an advanced solid tumor such as melanoma, head and neck, liver or kidney cancer. This chain links TRBV18 with TRBJ2-7; 11 bases map to TRBD2. The sequencing here drew on CD4+ or CD8+ T cells sorted from blood, taken in a trial of the OX40 agonist ivuxolimab. CDR3 sequence: CASSPQGLAEPYEQYF. The CDR3 region has the DNA TGTGCCAGCTCACCACAGGGACTAGCGGAGCCCTACGAGCAGTACTTC.